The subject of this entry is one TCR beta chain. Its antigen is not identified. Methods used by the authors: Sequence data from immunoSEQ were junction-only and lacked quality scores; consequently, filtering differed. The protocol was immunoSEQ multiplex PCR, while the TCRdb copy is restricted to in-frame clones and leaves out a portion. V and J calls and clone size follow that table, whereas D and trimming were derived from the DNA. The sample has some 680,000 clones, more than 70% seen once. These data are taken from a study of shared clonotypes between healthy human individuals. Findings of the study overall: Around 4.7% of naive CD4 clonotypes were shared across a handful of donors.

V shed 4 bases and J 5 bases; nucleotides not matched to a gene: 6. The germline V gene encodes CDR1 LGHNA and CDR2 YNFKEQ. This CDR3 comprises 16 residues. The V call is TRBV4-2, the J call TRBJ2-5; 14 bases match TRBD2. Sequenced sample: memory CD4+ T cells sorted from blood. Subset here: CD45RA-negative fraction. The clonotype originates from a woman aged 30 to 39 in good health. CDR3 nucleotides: TGTGCCAGCAGCCCGGGACTAGCGGGAGCTCGCGAGACCCAGTACTTC. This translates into CASSPGLAGARETQYF.